This TCR beta chain derives from a study of cytomegalovirus exposure and HLA in healthy donors. In the PCR, 60 Vbeta and 13 Jbeta primers were used. The protocol was immunoSEQ multiplex PCR, while the TCRdb copy is restricted to in-frame clones and leaves out a portion. In the table there are roughly 120,000 clones, 67% of which are singletons. Findings and limits, study-wide: Reports showed the classifier diagnosing cytomegalovirus status with high specificity and sensitivity. Sequencing depth roughly uniform across donors was assumed in presence/absence analyses. Exclusion applied to some V segments, including TRBV6-2 and TRBV6-3, as they were indistinguishable. In a later analysis, a missense DCLRE1C variant was linked to TCR beta V- and J-gene trimming.

With regard to this clone: What it binds is unknown.

Trimming took 4 bases from V and 6 from J; bases not matched to a gene: 8. Germline V gene sequence: CDR1 KGHSH, CDR2 LQKENI. CDR3 length equals 14 residues. Sequenced input: PBMCs. The TCR was taken from a man aged 18 to 30 in good health and CMV-seropositive. This chain links TRBV18 with TRBJ2-7; TRBD1 matches at 8 bases. The DNA for the CDR3 is TGTGCCAGCTCACAGGGGCAGGGGGCTTCCGAGCAGTACTTC. Its translation: CASSQGQGASEQYF.